This T cell receptor beta chain was sequenced for a study of T cell repertoires in cytomegalovirus infection. Study-wide context: Use of recently identified HLA-C-restricted and well-studied HLA-B-restricted CMV epitopes was part of the study. Both a matching HLA type and CMV infection were indicated by public TCR beta signatures.

One entry per CDR3 protein, called by TCRdb with MiXCR from the reads. The top ten clones hold around 13% of a sample with 650,000 to 900,000 distinct CDR3 sequences, around 29% of them seen once. This CDR3 comprises 14 residues. Germline CDR1 and CDR2: MNHNS and SASEGT. V lost 6 bases and J lost 3; bases outside the gene matches: 4. As for this clonotype: The antigen remains undetermined.

Sequenced here: cultured CD8+ T cells from PBMCs, sampled from culture after CMV antigen stimulation. The source is a human donor in good health (CMV status not recorded). Some clones in this sample may be carry-over from other donors' samples. V and J are TRBV6-1 and TRBJ1-1, with 10 bases lining up with TRBD1. The CDR3 spells CASRPTGGDTEAFF. The DNA for the CDR3 is TGTGCCAGCAGACCGACAGGGGGCGACACTGAAGCTTTCTTT.